These 10 T cell receptor beta chains share one sample of origin, sequenced in a study of T cells in Graves' hyperthyroidism and ophthalmopathy. There were TCR beta CDR3 regions amplified from RNA transcripts. An initial round of RT-PCR targeting the TCR CDR3 relied on the HTBI primer set. Via MiXCR, TCRdb re-called the multiplex PCR reads, giving one row per CDR3 protein. The sample shows approximately 490,000 distinct CDR3 sequences, 20% to 25% of them seen only once. Input material: blood. These receptor sequences come from a woman in her sixties or seventies with Graves' ophthalmopathy.

The table lists this clonotype with a few counts. The chain has TRBV10-3 and TRBJ2-7; D assignment may be TRBD1 or TRBD2 (5 bases each). The CDR3 length is 12 residues. Trimming removed 10 bases from V and 3 bases from J, with 13 bases in between. Germline CDR1 ENHRY, CDR2 SYGVKD. The DNA for the CDR3 is TGTGCCACCTCCCAGGGAGTCTACGAGCAGTACTTC. The encoded protein is CATSQGVYEQYF.

In its sample, this clonotype was seen many times. The genes are TRBV3-1 and TRBJ1-1; no firm D call. Trimming cost V 3 bases and J 6 bases, with 14 bases left between them. The CDR3 covers 14 residues. Per germline, CDR1 LGHDT and CDR2 YNNKEL (reference sequence). CDR3 DNA: TGTGCCAGCAGCCAGACGCTAATTACGTCTGAAGCTTTCTTT. This translates into CASSQTLITSEAFF.

This clonotype was counted at least ten times. V usage is TRBV12-5 and J usage is TRBJ2-1; D possibly corresponds to TRBD1 (5 bases). This CDR3 contains 14 residues. V lost 2 bases and J lost 8, with 13 bases in between. Germline CDR1 and CDR2: LGHNT and FRNRAP. The DNA of the CDR3 is TGTGCTAGTGGTTTGTACGCAGGGAAAGATGAGCAGTTCTTC. It encodes CASGLYAGKDEQFF.

This clonotype was counted at least ten times. The chain joins TRBV28 to TRBJ1-5; 7 bases are a match to TRBD1. Germline CDR1 is MDHEN and CDR2 is SYDVKM. V dropped 7 bases and J dropped 0; count of bases not matched to a gene: 9. This CDR3 spans 16 amino acids. The CDR3 nucleotides read TGTGCCAGCATCCCGGGACAGCTAAATAGCAATCAGCCCCAGCATTTT. It is translated as CASIPGQLNSNQPQHF.

V is TRBV20-1 and J is TRBJ2-3; the D is unclear. V was shortened by 2 bases and J by 1 base, with 10 bases between the two germline ends. CDR1 is DFQATT and CDR2 is SNEGSKA in the germline V gene (reference sequence). The CDR3 runs 14 residues. CDR3 bases: TGCAGTGCTAGAACTCCATGGGGCACAGATACGCAGTATTTT. Translation gives CSARTPWGTDTQYF.

V gene TRBV12-3 or TRBV12-4 combines with J gene TRBJ2-5; D might be TRBD2 (6 bases). The V gene lost 5 bases and the J gene lost 5 bases, with 24 bases spanning the gap. The length of the CDR3 is 17 residues. The chain's CDR3 is CASSPTSSGVLGETQYF. In nucleotides, the CDR3 is TGTGCCAGCAGTCCTACTAGCTCCGGCGTATTGGGGGAGACCCAGTACTTC.

This sequence joins TRBV15 and TRBJ2-5; D gene ambiguous. This CDR3 is 15 amino acids long. The germline V gene has CDR1 LNHNV and CDR2 YYDKDF (reference sequence). The V gene lost 1 base and the J gene lost 2 bases, with 11 bases spanning the gap. The CDR3 loop reads CATSRGNGRQETQYF. In nucleotides, the CDR3 is TGTGCCACCAGCAGAGGTAACGGCAGGCAAGAGACCCAGTACTTC.

V gene TRBV18 combines with J gene TRBJ2-5; maybe TRBD1 (7 bases). This CDR3 is built from 15 residues. Looked up from germline, CDR1 is KGHSH and CDR2 is LQKENI. V lost 2 bases to trimming and J lost 4 bases, with 14 bases between them. The CDR3 loop reads CASSPVVQGGETQYF. DNA for the CDR3: TGTGCCAGCTCACCAGTAGTCCAGGGGGGAGAGACCCAGTACTTC.

This clonotype was recorded a few times. V usage is TRBV6-6 and J usage is TRBJ2-7, with D perhaps matching TRBD2 (5 bases). The germline gives CDR1 MNHNY, CDR2 SVGAGI (reference sequence). The CDR3 covers 20 residues. Trimming left V 0 bases short and J 3 bases short, with 27 bases between. The CDR3 spells CASSYSPPMAGEKFFYEQYF. The CDR3 DNA reads as TGTGCCAGCAGTTACTCCCCGCCTATGGCCGGGGAGAAATTCTTCTACGAGCAGTACTTC.

V usage is TRBV3-1 and J usage is TRBJ1-2, with D possibly TRBD1 on 6 matching bases. The CDR3 runs 14 residues. Germline CDR1 and CDR2: LGHDT and YNNKEL (reference sequence). With 3 bases removed from V and 1 base from J, the gap between germline ends came to 9 bases. The CDR3 region has the DNA TGTGCCAGCAGCCATATACAGGGTAACTATGGCTACACCTTC. Amino acid sequence: CASSHIQGNYGYTF.